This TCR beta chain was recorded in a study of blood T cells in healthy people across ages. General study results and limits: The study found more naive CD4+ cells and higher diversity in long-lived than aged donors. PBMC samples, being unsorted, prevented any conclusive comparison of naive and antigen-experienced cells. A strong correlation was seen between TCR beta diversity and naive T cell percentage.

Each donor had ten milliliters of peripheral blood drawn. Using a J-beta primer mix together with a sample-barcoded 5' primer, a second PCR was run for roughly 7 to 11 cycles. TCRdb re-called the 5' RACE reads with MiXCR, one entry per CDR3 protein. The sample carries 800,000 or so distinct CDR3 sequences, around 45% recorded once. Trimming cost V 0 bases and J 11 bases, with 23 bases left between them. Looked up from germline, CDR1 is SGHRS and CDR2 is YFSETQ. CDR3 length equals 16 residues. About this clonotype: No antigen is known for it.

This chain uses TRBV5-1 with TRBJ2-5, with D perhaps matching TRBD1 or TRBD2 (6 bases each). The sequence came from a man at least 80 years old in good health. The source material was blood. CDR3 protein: CASSLASGGAFNEQYF. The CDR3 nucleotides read TGCGCCAGCAGCTTGGCTTCCGGGGGCGCTTTTAATGAGCAGTACTTC.